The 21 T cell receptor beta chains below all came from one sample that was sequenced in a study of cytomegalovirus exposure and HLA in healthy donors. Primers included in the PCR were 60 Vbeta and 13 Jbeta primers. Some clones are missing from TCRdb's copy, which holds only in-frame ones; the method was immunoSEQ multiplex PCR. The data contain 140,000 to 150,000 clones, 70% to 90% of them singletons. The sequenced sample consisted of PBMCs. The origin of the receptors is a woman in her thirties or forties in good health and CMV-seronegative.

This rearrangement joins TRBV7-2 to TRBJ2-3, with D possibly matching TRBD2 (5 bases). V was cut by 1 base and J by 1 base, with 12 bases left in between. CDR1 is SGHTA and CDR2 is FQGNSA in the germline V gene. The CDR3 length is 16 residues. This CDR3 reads CASSLGFLAGTDTQYF. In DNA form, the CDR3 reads TGTGCCAGCAGCTTAGGGTTCCTAGCTGGCACAGATACGCAGTATTTT.

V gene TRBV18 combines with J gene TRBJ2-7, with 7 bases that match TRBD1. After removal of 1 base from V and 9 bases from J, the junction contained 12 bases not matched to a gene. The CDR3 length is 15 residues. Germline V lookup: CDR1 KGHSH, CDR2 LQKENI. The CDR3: CASSPQEGAPLGQYF. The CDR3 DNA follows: TGTGCCAGCTCACCACAAGAGGGGGCACCATTGGGGCAGTACTTC.

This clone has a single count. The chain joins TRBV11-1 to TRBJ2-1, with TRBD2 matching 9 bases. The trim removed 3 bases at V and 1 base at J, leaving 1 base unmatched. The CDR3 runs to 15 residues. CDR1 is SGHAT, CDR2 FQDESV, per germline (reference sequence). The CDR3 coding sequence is TGTGCCAGCAGCTTGACTAGCGGTTCCTACAATGAGCAGTTCTTC. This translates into CASSLTSGSYNEQFF.

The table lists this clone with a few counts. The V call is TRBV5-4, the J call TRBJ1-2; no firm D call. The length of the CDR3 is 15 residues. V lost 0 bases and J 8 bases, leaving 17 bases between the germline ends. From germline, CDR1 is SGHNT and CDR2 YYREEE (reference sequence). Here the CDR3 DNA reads TGTGCCAGCAGCTTGGCCGGGGAGGGCCAGAACGGCTACACCTTC. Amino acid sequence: CASSLAGEGQNGYTF.

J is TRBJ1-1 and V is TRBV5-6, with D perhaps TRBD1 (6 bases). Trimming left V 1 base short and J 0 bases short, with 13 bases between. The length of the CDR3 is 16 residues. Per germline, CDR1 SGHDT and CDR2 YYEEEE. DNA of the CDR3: TGTGCCAGCAGCTTGCCAACAGGGACGATGAACACTGAAGCTTTCTTT. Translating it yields CASSLPTGTMNTEAFF.

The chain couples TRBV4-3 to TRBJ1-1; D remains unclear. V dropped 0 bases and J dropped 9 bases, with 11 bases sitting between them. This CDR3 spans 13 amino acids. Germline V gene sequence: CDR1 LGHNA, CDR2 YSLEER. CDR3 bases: TGCGCCAGCAGCCAAGATTTGGGGAGGAAAGCTTTCTTT. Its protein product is CASSQDLGRKAFF.

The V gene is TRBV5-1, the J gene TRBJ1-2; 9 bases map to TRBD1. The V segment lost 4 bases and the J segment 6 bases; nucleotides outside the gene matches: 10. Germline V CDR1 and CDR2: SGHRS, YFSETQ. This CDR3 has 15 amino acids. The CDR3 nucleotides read TGCGCCAGCAGCGTTTACACAGGGGGCGCCGATGGCTACACCTTC. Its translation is CASSVYTGGADGYTF.

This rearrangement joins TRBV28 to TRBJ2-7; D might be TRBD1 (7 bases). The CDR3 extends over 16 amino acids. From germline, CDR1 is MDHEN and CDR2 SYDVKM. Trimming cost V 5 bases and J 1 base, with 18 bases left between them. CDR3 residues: CASSKGAGTPSYEQYF. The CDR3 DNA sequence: TGTGCCAGCAGTAAGGGGGCGGGGACACCGTCCTACGAGCAGTACTTC. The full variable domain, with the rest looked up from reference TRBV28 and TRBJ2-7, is DVKVTQSSRYLVKRTGEKVFLECVQDMDHENMFWYRQDPGLGLRLIYFSYDVKMKEKGDIPEGYSVSREKKERFSLILESASTNQTSMYLCASSKGAGTPSYEQYFGPGTRLTVT.

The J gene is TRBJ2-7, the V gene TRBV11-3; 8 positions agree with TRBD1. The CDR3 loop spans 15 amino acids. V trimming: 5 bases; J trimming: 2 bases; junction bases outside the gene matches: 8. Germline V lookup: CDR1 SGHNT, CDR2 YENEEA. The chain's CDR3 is CASSQGQGSPYEQYF. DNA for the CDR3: TGTGCCAGCAGCCAAGGACAGGGATCACCCTACGAGCAGTACTTC.

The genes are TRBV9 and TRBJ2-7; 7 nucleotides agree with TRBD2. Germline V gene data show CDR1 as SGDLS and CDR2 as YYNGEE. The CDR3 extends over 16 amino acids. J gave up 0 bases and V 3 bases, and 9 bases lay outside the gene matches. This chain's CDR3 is CASSAAPGRDSYEQYF. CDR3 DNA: TGTGCCAGCAGCGCCGCCCCTGGGAGGGACTCCTACGAGCAGTACTTC.

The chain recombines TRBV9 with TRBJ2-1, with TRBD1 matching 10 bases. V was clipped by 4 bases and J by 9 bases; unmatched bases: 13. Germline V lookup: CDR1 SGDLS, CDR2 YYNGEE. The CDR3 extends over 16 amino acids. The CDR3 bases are TGTGCCAGCAGCATCAGTGTCGGGACAGGGGCTTTTGAGCAGTTCTTC. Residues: CASSISVGTGAFEQFF.

This chain's CDR3 is CASSIRVDEQYF. CDR3 DNA: TGTGCCAGTAGTATAAGAGTAGACGAGCAGTACTTC. This rearrangement joins TRBV19 to TRBJ2-7; no definite D call. The ends were cut back, 2 bases at V and 5 bases at J, with 7 bases in the middle. The CDR3 length is 12 residues. CDR1 and CDR2 from the germline V gene are LNHDA and SQIVND (reference sequence).

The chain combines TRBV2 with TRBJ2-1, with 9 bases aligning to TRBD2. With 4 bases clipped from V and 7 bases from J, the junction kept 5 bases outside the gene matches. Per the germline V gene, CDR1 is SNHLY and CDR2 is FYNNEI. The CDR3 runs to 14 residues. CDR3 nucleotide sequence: TGTGCCAGCAGTGGGGGACTAGCTGATAATGAGCAGTTCTTC. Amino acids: CASSGGLADNEQFF.

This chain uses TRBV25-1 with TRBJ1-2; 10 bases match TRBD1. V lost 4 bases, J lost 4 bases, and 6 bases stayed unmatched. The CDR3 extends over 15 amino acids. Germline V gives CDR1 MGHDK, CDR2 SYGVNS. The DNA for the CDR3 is TGTGCCAGCAGTGCCTCCGGGACAGGGGTCTATGGCTACACCTTC. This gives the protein CASSASGTGVYGYTF.

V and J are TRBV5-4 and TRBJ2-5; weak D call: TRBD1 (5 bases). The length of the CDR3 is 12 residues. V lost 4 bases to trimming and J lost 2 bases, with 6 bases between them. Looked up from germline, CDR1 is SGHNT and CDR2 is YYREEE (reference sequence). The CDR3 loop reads CASSTGQETQYF. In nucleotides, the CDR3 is TGTGCCAGCAGCACAGGTCAAGAGACCCAGTACTTC. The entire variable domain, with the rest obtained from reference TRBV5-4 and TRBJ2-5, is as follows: ETGVTQSPTHLIKTRGQQVTLRCSSQSGHNTVSWYQQALGQGPQFIFQYYREEENGRGNFPPRFSGLQFPNYSSELNVNALELDDSALYLCASSTGQETQYFGPGTRLLVL.

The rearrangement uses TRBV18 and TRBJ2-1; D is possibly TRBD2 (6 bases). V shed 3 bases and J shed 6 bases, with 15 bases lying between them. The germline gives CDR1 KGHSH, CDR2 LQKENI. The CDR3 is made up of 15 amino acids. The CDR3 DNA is TGTGCCAGCTCACCCCCGGGACTGGCCCCCAATGAGCAGTTCTTC. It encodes CASSPPGLAPNEQFF.

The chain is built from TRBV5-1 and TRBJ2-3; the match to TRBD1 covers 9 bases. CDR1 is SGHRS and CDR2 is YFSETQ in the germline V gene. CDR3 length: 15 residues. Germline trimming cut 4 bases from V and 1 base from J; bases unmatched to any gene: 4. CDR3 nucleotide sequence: TGCGCCAGCAGCCGCCGGGACAGGGGCACAGATACGCAGTATTTT. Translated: CASSRRDRGTDTQYF. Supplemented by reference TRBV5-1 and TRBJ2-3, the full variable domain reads KAGVTQTPRYLIKTRGQQVTLSCSPISGHRSVSWYQQTPGQGLQFLFEYFSETQRNKGNFPGRFSGRQFSNSRSEMNVSTLELGDSALYLCASSRRDRGTDTQYFGPGTRLTVL.

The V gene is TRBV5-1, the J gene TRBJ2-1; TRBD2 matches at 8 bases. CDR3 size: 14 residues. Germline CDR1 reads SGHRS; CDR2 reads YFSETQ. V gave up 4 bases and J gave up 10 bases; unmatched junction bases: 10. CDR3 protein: CASSRGGLAGEQFF. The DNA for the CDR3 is TGCGCCAGCAGCCGCGGCGGGCTAGCGGGCGAGCAGTTCTTC.

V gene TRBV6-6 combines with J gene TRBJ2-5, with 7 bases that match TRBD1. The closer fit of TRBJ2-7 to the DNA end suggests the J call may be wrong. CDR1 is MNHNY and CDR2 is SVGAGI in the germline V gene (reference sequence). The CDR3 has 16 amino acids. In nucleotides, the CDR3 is TGTGCCAGCAGTTACTCGACGAACAGGGGATCCTACGAGCAGTACTTC. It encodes CASSYSTNRGSYEQYF.

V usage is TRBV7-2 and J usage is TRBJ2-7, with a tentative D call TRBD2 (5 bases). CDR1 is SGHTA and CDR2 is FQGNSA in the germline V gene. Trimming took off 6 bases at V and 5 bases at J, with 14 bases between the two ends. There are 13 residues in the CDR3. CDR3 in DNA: TGTGCCAGCAGTCCGAGGAGGCGGCACGAGCAGTACTTC. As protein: CASSPRRRHEQYF.

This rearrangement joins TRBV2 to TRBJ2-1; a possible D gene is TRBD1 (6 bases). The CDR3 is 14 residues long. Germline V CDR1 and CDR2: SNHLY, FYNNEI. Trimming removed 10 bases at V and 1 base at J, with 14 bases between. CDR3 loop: CATERGISYNEQFF. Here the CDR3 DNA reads TGTGCCACCGAGAGGGGGATTTCCTACAATGAGCAGTTCTTC.